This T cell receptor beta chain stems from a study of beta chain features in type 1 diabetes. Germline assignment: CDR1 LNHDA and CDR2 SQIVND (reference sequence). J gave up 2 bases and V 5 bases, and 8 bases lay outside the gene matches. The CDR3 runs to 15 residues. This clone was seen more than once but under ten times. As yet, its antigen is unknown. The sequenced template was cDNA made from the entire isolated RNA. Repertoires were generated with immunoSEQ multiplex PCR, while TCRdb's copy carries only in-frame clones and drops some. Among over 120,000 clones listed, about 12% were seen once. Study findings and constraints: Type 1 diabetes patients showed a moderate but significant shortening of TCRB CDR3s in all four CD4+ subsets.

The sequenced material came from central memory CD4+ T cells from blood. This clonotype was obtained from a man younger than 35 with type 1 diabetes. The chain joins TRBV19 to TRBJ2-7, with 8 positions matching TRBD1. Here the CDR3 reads CASSPRDRSTYEQYF. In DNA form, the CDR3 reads TGTGCCAGTAGTCCCCGGGACAGGTCTACCTACGAGCAGTACTTC.